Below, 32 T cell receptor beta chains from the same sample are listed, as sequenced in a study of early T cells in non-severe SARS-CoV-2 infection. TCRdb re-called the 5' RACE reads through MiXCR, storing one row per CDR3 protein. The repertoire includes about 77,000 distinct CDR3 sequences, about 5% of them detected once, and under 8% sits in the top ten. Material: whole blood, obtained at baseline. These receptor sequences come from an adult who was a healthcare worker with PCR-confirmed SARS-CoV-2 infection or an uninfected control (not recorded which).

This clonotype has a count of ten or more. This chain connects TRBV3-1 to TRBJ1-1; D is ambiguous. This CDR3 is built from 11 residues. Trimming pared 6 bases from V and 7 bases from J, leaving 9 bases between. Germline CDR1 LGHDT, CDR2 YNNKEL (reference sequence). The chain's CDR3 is CASRGGNEAFF. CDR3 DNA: TGTGCCAGCAGGGGAGGTAATGAAGCTTTCTTT.

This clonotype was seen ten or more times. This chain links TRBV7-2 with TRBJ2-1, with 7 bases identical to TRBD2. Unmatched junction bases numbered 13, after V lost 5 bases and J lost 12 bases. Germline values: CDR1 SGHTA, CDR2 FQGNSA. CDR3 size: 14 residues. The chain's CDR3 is CASSKEWSAGVQFF. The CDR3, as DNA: TGTGCCAGCAGCAAAGAGTGGTCCGCGGGAGTGCAGTTCTTC.

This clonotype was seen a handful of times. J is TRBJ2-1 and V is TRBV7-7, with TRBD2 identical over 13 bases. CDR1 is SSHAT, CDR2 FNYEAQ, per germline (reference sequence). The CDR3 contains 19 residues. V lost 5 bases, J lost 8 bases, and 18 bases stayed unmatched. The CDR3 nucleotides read TGTGCCAGCAGCCCCAATCTACAACTAGCGGGAGGGCCGACTTATGAGCAGTTCTTC. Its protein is CASSPNLQLAGGPTYEQFF. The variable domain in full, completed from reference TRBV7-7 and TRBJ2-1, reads GAGVSQSPRYKVTKRGQDVTLRCDPISSHATLYWYQQALGQGPEFLTYFNYEAQPDKSGLPSDRFSAERPEGSISTLTIQRTEQRDSAMYRCASSPNLQLAGGPTYEQFFGPGTRLTVL.

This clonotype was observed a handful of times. CDR3 in amino acids: CASSLAGQNIQYF. CDR3 DNA: TGTGCCAGCAGCCTAGCGGGACAAAACATTCAGTACTTC. This chain uses TRBV5-4 with TRBJ2-4, with 9 bases lining up with TRBD2. The CDR3 has 13 amino acids. After removal of 4 bases from V and 5 bases from J, the junction contained 1 base not matched to a gene. Per the germline V gene, CDR1 is SGHNT and CDR2 is YYREEE (reference sequence).

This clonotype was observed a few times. The DNA for the CDR3 is TGTGCCAGCAGCTTAGCAACTAGCGGGCTTGAGACCCAGTACTTC. Its translation is CASSLATSGLETQYF. The chain combines TRBV7-2 with TRBJ2-5, with 9 bases fitting TRBD2. Germline-derived CDR1 and CDR2 are SGHTA and FQGNSA. V lost 0 bases to trimming and J lost 5 bases; unmatched junction nucleotides: 4. This CDR3 is 15 amino acids long.

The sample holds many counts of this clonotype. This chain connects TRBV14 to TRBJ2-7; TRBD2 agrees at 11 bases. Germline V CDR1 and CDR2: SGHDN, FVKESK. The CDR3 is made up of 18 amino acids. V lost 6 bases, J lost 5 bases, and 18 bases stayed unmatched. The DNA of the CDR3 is TGTGCCAGCAGACAGACCGGGACTAGCGGTCTGCGCGAGGACGAGCAGTACTTC. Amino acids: CASRQTGTSGLREDEQYF. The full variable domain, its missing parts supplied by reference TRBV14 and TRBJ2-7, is EAGVTQFPSHSVIEKGQTVTLRCDPISGHDNLYWYRRVMGKEIKFLLHFVKESKQDESGMPNNRFLAERTGGTYSTLKVQPAELEDSGVYFCASRQTGTSGLREDEQYFGPGTRLTVT.

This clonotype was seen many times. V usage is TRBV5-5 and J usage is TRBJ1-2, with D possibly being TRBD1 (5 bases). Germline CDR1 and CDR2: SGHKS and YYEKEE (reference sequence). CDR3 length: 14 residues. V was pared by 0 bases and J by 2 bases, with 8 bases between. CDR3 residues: CASSLDRKNYGYTF. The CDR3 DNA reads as TGTGCCAGCAGCTTGGACAGGAAAAACTATGGCTACACCTTC.

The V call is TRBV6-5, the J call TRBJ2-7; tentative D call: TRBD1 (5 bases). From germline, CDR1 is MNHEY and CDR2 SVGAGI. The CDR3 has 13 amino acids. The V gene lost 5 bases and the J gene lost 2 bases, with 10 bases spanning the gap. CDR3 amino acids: CASSRQPAYEQYF. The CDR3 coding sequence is TGTGCCAGCAGTCGACAGCCTGCCTACGAGCAGTACTTC.

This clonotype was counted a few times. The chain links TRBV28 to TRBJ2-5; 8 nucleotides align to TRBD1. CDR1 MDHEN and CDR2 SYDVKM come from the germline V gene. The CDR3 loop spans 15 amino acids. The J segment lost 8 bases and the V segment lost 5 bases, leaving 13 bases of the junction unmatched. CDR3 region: CASSPHRGSSDTQYF. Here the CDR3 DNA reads TGTGCCAGCAGTCCTCACAGGGGGAGCTCGGATACCCAGTACTTC.

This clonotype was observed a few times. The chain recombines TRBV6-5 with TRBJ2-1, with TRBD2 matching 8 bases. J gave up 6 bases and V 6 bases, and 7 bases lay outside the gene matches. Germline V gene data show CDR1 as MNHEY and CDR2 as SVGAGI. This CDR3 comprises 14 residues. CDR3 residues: CASRPGTSRNEQFF. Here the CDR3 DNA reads TGTGCCAGCAGGCCTGGGACTAGTCGCAATGAGCAGTTCTTC.

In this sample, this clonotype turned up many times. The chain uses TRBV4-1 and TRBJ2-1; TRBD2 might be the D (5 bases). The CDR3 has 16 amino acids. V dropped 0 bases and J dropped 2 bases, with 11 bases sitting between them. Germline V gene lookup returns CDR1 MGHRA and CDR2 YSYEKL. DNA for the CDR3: TGCGCCAGCAGCCAAGAGCTGGCAGCGGCCTACAATGAGCAGTTCTTC. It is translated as CASSQELAAAYNEQFF.

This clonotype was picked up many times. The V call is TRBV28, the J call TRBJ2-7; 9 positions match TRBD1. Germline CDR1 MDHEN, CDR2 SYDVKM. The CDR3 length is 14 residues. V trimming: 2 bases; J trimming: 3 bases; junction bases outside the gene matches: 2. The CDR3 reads CASSLPGQGYEQYF. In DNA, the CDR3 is TGTGCCAGCAGTTTACCGGGACAGGGCTACGAGCAGTACTTC.

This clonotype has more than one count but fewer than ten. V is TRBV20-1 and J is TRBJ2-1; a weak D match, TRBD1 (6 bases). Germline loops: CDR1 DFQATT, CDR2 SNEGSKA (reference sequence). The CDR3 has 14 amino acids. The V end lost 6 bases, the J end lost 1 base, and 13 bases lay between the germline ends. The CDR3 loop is CSAVRGPSYNEQFF. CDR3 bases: TGCAGTGCCGTCAGGGGACCTTCCTACAATGAGCAGTTCTTC.

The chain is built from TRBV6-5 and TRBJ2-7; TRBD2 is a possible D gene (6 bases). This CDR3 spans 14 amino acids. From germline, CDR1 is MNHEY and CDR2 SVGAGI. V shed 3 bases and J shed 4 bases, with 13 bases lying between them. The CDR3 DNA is TGTGCCAGCAGTTATTTAGCGGAGGCTTACGAGCAGTACTTC. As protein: CASSYLAEAYEQYF.

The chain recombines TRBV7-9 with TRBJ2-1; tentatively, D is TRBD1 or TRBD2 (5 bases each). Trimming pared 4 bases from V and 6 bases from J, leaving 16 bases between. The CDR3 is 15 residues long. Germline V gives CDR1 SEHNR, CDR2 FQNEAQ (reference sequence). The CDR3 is CASSSPLGTTNEQFF. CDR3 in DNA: TGTGCCAGCAGCTCCCCTCTCGGGACCACCAATGAGCAGTTCTTC.

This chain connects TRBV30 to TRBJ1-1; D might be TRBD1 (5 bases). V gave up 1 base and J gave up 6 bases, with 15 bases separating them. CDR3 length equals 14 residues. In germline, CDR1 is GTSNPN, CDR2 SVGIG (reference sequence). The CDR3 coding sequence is TGTGCCTGGAGTGGGGGCCCAAGCTTGGCTGAAGCTTTCTTT. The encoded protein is CAWSGGPSLAEAFF.

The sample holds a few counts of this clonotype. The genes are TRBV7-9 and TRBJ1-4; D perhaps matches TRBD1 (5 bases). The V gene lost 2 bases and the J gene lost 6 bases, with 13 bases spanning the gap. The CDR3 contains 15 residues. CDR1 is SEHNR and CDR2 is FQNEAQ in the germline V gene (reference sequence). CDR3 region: CASSLRLGTHEKLFF. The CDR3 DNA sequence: TGTGCCAGCAGCTTACGTCTTGGGACCCATGAAAAACTGTTTTTT.

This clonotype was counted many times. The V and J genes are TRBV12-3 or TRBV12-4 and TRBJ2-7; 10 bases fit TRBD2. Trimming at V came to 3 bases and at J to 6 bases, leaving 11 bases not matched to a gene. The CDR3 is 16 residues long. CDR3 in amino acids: CASSFYASGSIGEQYF. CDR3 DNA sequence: TGTGCCAGCAGTTTCTACGCTAGCGGGAGTATTGGCGAGCAGTACTTC.

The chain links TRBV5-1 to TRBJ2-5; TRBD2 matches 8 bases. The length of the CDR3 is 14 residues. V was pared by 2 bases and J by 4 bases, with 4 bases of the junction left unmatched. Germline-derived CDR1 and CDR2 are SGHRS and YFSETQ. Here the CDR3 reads CASSLSGSAETQYF. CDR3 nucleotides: TGCGCCAGCAGCTTAAGCGGGAGCGCAGAGACCCAGTACTTC.

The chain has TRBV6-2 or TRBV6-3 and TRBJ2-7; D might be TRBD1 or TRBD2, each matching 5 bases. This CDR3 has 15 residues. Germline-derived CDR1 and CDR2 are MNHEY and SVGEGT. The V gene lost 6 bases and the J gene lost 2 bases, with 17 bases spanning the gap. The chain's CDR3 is CASSPPGTGPYEQYF. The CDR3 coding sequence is TGTGCCAGCAGCCCCCCCGGGACGGGACCCTACGAGCAGTACTTC.

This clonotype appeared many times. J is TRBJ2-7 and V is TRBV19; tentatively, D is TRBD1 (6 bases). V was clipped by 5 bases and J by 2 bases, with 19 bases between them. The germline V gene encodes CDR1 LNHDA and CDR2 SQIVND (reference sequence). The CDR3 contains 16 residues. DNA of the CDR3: TGTGCCAGTAGTCTACAGACCGGGGACATCGCCTACGAGCAGTACTTC. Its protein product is CASSLQTGDIAYEQYF. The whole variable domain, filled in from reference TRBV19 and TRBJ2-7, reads DGGITQSPKYLFRKEGQNVTLSCEQNLNHDAMYWYRQDPGQGLRLIYYSQIVNDFQKGDIAEGYSVSREKKESFPLTVTSAQKNPTAFYLCASSLQTGDIAYEQYFGPGTRLTVT.

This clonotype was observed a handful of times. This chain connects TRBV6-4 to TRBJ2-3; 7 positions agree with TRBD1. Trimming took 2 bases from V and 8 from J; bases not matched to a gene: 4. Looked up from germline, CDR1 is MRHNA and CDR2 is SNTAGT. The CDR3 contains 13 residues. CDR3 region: CASSDNRQGTQYF. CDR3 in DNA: TGTGCCAGCAGTGACAACAGACAGGGTACGCAGTATTTT.

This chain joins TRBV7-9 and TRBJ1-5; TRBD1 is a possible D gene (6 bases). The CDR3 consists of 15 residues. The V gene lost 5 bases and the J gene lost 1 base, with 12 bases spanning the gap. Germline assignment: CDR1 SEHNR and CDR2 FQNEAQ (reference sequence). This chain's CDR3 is CASSGGGVSNQPQHF. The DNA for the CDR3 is TGTGCCAGCAGCGGGGGCGGGGTAAGCAATCAGCCCCAGCATTTT.

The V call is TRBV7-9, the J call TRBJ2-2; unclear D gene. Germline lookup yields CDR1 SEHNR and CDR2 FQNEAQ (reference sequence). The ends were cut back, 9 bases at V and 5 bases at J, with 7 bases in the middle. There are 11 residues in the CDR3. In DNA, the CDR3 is TGTGCCAGGGAAGGAACCGGGGAGCTGTTTTTT. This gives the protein CAREGTGELFF. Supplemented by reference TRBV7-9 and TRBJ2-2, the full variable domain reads DTGVSQNPRHKITKRGQNVTFRCDPISEHNRLYWYRQTLGQGPEFLTYFQNEAQLEKSRLLSDRFSAERPKGSFSTLEIQRTEQGDSAMYLCAREGTGELFFGEGSRLTVL.

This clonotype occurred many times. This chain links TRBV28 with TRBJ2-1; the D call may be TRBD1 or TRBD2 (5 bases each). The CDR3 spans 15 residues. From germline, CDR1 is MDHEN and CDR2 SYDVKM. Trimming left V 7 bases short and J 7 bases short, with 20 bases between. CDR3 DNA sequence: TGTGCCAGCACAAAGAACCGGGACCGTCTGAATGAGCAGTTCTTC. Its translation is CASTKNRDRLNEQFF.

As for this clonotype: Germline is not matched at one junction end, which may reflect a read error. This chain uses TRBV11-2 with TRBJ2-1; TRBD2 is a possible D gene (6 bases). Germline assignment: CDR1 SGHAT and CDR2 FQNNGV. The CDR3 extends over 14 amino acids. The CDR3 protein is CASSPARTTFEQLF. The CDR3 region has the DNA TGTGCCAGCAGTCCCGCTCGGACTACTTTTGAGCAGTTATTC.

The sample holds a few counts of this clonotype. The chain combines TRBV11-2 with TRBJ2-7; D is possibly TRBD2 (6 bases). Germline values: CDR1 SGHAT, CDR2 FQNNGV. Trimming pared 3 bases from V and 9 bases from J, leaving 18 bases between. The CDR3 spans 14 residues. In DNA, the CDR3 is TGTGCCAGCAGCTTCGTCGGGAGCGGTGAAGGGCAGTACTTC. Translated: CASSFVGSGEGQYF.

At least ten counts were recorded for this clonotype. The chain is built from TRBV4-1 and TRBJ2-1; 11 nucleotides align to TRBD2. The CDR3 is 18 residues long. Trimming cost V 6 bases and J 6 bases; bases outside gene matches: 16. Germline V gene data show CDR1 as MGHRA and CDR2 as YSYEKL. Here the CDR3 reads CASSRTSGRPDLTNEQFF. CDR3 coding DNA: TGCGCCAGCAGTAGGACTAGCGGGCGCCCTGACTTAACCAATGAGCAGTTCTTC.

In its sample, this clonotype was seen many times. The CDR3 DNA sequence: TGTGCCAGCAGTGCCCTCAGCTGGGCGGGACCCCCCTACAATGAGCAGTTCTTC. This sequence encodes CASSALSWAGPPYNEQFF. The chain employs TRBV2 and TRBJ2-1; D may be TRBD2 (6 bases). The CDR3 contains 18 residues. V lost 4 bases and J 2 bases, leaving 21 bases between the germline ends. The germline V gene has CDR1 SNHLY and CDR2 FYNNEI.

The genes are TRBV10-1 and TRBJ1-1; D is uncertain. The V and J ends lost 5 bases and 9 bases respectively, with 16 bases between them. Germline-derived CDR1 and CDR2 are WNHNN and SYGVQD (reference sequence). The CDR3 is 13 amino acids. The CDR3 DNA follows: TGCGCCAGCAGTAACCTGGCCCTCACGAAAGCTTTCTTT. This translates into CASSNLALTKAFF.

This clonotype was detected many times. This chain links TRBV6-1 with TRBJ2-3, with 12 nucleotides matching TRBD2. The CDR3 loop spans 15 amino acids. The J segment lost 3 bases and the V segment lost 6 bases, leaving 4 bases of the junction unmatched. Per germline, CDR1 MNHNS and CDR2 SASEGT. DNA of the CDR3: TGTGCCAGCAGCCGGCTAGCGGGAGGGACAGATACGCAGTATTTT. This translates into CASSRLAGGTDTQYF.

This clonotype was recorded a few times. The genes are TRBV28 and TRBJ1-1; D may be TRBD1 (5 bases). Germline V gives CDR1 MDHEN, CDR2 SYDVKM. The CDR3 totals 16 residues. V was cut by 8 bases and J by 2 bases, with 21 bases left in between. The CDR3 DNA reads TGTGCCAGCTCCCTGGGCCCGGGACTCTCCAACACTGAAGCTTTCTTT. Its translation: CASSLGPGLSNTEAFF.